These 9 T cell receptor beta chains were all obtained from the same sample, sequenced in a study of PD-1 blockade in classical Hodgkin lymphoma. Time point noted: cycle 4 day 1 (C4D1), after 6 weeks of nivolumab. Brentuximab vedotin exposure varied, and every patient relapsed after autologous stem cell transplantation. Assay: immunoSEQ multiplex PCR; the TCRdb copy retains only in-frame clones and omits some. The profile shows some 28,000 clones, roughly 80% of them singletons. Here the sequenced sample was peripheral blood mononuclear cells (PBMCs), taken before the fourth cycle of nivolumab. Receptor source: a human donor with classical Hodgkin lymphoma.

The genes are TRBV25-1 and TRBJ1-3; D is perhaps TRBD1 (5 bases). This CDR3 is 15 amino acids long. Germline V gene data show CDR1 as MGHDK and CDR2 as SYGVNS. Trimming removed 4 bases from V and 0 bases from J, with 10 bases in between. The chain's CDR3 is CASSGRDRSGNTIYF. In nucleotides, the CDR3 is TGTGCCAGCAGTGGGAGGGACCGCTCTGGAAACACCATATATTTT.

In this sample, this clone turned up once. The rearrangement uses TRBV2 and TRBJ2-5; TRBD1 or TRBD2 may be the D gene (6 bases each). The V gene's germline CDR1 is SNHLY and CDR2 FYNNEI. V lost 7 bases, J lost 3 bases, and 9 bases lay in between. The CDR3 has 12 residues. The CDR3 loop is CASNRGEETQYF. The CDR3 nucleotides are TGTGCCAGCAATAGGGGGGAAGAGACCCAGTACTTC.

This CDR3 is CASSPGGEGGANVLTF. The CDR3 coding sequence is TGTGCCAGCAGCCCCGGCGGGGAGGGTGGGGCCAACGTCCTGACTTTC. The chain couples TRBV5-4 to TRBJ2-6; 7 positions agree with TRBD2. The CDR3 covers 16 residues. Germline V lookup: CDR1 SGHNT, CDR2 YYREEE (reference sequence). V lost 4 bases and J lost 3; bases outside the gene matches: 7.

V is TRBV2 and J is TRBJ1-1; D possibly corresponds to TRBD1 (6 bases). V was trimmed by 3 bases and J by 1 base, leaving 6 bases between them. Germline V gene lookup returns CDR1 SNHLY and CDR2 FYNNEI. The CDR3 contains 13 residues. In DNA form, the CDR3 reads TGTGCCAGCAGTGAGGACAGGAACACTGAAGCTTTCTTT. Translated: CASSEDRNTEAFF.

The chain uses TRBV28 and TRBJ2-6; no firm D call. Between the trimmed V and J ends, which lost 7 bases and 0 bases, there was a span of 4 bases. CDR1 MDHEN and CDR2 SYDVKM come from the germline V gene. This CDR3 is 13 amino acids long. The CDR3: CASTLSGANVLTF. The CDR3 region has the DNA TGTGCCAGCACCCTCTCTGGGGCCAACGTCCTGACTTTC. Full variable domain (missing parts from reference TRBV28 and TRBJ2-6): DVKVTQSSRYLVKRTGEKVFLECVQDMDHENMFWYRQDPGLGLRLIYFSYDVKMKEKGDIPEGYSVSREKKERFSLILESASTNQTSMYLCASTLSGANVLTFGAGSRLTVL.

This clone came up a few times. The rearrangement links TRBV6-6 to TRBJ2-5; D remains ambiguous. CDR3 length: 13 amino acids. Trimming stripped 6 bases from V and 1 base from J, with 9 bases between. Germline CDR1 reads MNHNY; CDR2 reads SVGAGI (reference sequence). The CDR3 DNA reads TGTGCCAGCAGAAAGGACGGCCAAGAGACCCAGTACTTC. Its protein product is CASRKDGQETQYF.

This clone was picked up one time. The CDR3 protein is CAISERRDNSPLHF. The CDR3 DNA sequence: TGTGCCATCAGTGAGAGGCGTGACAATTCACCCCTCCACTTT. The chain recombines TRBV10-3 with TRBJ1-6; no clear D. Trimming stripped 2 bases from V and 7 bases from J, with 9 bases between. The CDR3 contains 14 residues. Germline assignment: CDR1 ENHRY and CDR2 SYGVKD.

The chain employs TRBV7-7 and TRBJ2-2; D not certain. The CDR3 has 15 residues. V lost 5 bases to trimming and J lost 7 bases, with 17 bases between them. Germline V gene sequence: CDR1 SSHAT, CDR2 FNYEAQ (reference sequence). The CDR3 bases are TGTGCCAGCAGCCCGATCCTGTATAGGGTCGGGGAGCTGTTTTTT. Translating gives CASSPILYRVGELFF.

The rearrangement joins TRBV19 to TRBJ1-2, with D maybe TRBD1 (6 bases). Trimming shortened V by 10 bases and J by 2 bases, and 14 bases separated the two germline ends. Germline CDR1 LNHDA, CDR2 SQIVND (reference sequence). The CDR3 covers 13 residues. The CDR3 bases are TGTGCCAAAAGTACGGGACACAACTATGGCTACACCTTC. This translates into CAKSTGHNYGYTF.